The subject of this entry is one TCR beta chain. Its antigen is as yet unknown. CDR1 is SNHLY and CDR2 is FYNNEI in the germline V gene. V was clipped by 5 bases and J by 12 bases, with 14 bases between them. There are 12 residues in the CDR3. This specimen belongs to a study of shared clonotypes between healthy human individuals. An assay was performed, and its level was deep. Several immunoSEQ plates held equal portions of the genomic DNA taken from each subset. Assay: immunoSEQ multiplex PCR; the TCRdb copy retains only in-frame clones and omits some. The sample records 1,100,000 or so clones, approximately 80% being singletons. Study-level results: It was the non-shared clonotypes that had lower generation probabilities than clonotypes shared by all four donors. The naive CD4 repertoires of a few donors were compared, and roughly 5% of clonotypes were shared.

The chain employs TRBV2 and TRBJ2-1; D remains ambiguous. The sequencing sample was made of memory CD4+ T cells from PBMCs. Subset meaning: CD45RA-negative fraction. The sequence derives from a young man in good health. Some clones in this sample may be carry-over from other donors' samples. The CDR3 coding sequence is TGTGCCAGCAGTCATCCCGATAGTGGGCAGTTCTTC. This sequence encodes CASSHPDSGQFF. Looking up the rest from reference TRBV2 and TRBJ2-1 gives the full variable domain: EPEVTQTPSHQVTQMGQEVILRCVPISNHLYFYWYRQILGQKVEFLVSFYNNEISEKSEIFDDQFSVERPDGSNFTLKIRSTKLEDSAMYFCASSHPDSGQFFGPGTRLTVL.